The 25 T cell receptor beta chains below were found in one sample sequenced in a study of T cells in Graves' hyperthyroidism and ophthalmopathy. It was RNA transcripts that yielded the amplified TCR beta CDR3 regions. Primed by the HTBI set, a first-round RT-PCR was run on the TCR CDR3. TCRdb passed the multiplex PCR reads through MiXCR, listing each CDR3 protein once. The data contain around 250,000 distinct CDR3 sequences, about 14% of them singletons. Source material: blood. Receptors originate from a woman between 40 and 55 years old with Graves' hyperthyroidism that later progressed to Graves' ophthalmopathy.

Here the CDR3 reads CASSPGHPSDTQYF. The CDR3 DNA is TGTGCCAGCTCACCAGGGCACCCCAGCGATACGCAGTATTTT. The V call is TRBV18, the J call TRBJ2-3; D unclear. V was clipped by 2 bases and J by 6 bases, with 12 bases between them. Germline V CDR1 and CDR2: KGHSH, LQKENI. The CDR3 has 14 residues. Using reference TRBV18 and TRBJ2-3 for the parts outside the CDR3, the full variable domain is NAGVMQNPRHLVRRRGQEARLRCSPMKGHSHVYWYRQLPEEGLKFMVYLQKENIIDESGMPKERFSAEFPKEGPSILRIQQVVRGDSAAYFCASSPGHPSDTQYFGPGTRLTVL.

The chain has TRBV9 and TRBJ2-6; D gene uncertain. Germline V gene lookup returns CDR1 SGDLS and CDR2 YYNGEE. Between the trimmed V and J ends, which lost 7 bases and 3 bases, there was a span of 8 bases. The CDR3 loop spans 13 amino acids. The CDR3 nucleotides read TGTGCCAGCTCCCATTTTGGGGCCAACGTCCTGACTTTC. This gives the protein CASSHFGANVLTF.

The chain carries TRBV12-3 or TRBV12-4 and TRBJ2-1; no reliable D call. The CDR3 is made up of 13 amino acids. The V and J ends lost 5 bases and 7 bases respectively, with 12 bases between them. This CDR3 is CASSPTLGNEQFF. The DNA for the CDR3 is TGTGCCAGCAGTCCTACCTTGGGGAATGAGCAGTTCTTC.

This clonotype was seen ten or more times. The chain has TRBV3-1 and TRBJ2-2, with D uncertain. V was shortened by 1 base and J by 4 bases, with 16 bases between the two germline ends. The germline V gene encodes CDR1 LGHDT and CDR2 YNNKEL (reference sequence). The CDR3 sequence is 17 residues long. The CDR3 is CASSQAFGSHGTGELFF. CDR3 DNA: TGTGCCAGCAGCCAAGCGTTCGGTAGTCATGGCACCGGGGAGCTGTTTTTT.

This clonotype was counted many times. This chain uses TRBV18 with TRBJ1-5, with D perhaps TRBD1 (6 bases). Trimming took 1 base from V and 1 from J, leaving 11 bases between them. The CDR3 contains 16 residues. From germline, CDR1 is KGHSH and CDR2 LQKENI. The CDR3 sequence: CASSPLPTGSNQPQHF. The CDR3 region has the DNA TGTGCCAGCTCACCACTCCCAACAGGGAGCAATCAGCCCCAGCATTTT.

This clonotype turned up a few times. The chain uses TRBV28 and TRBJ1-5, with D maybe TRBD1 (6 bases). The CDR3 is 12 residues long. Trimming shortened V by 6 bases and J by 7 bases, and 10 bases separated the two germline ends. CDR1 is MDHEN and CDR2 is SYDVKM in the germline V gene. As DNA, the CDR3 is TGTGCCAGCAGGACAGGTTCCCAGCCCCAGCATTTT. It is translated as CASRTGSQPQHF.

V gene TRBV7-6 combines with J gene TRBJ1-4; TRBD1 matches 11 bases. The V and J ends lost 4 bases and 6 bases, in that order; junction bases with no gene match: 10. CDR3 length equals 17 residues. Per the germline V gene, CDR1 is SGHVS and CDR2 is FNYEAQ. DNA of the CDR3: TGTGCCAGCAGCTCGCGTACTTTGGGACAGGGGGATGAAAAACTGTTTTTT. Translating it yields CASSSRTLGQGDEKLFF.

Only a few counts were recorded for this clonotype. The rearrangement links TRBV28 to TRBJ2-7; possibly TRBD2 for D (5 bases). Trimming took off 6 bases at V and 6 bases at J, with 24 bases between the two ends. This CDR3 spans 16 amino acids. Germline CDR1 MDHEN, CDR2 SYDVKM. The chain's CDR3 is CASSLRGGLVYREQYF. The CDR3 DNA is TGTGCCAGCAGCCTCCGCGGCGGGTTGGTCTACCGCGAGCAGTACTTC.

This clonotype was picked up many times. This rearrangement joins TRBV5-1 to TRBJ2-3, with 12 nucleotides matching TRBD2. V dropped 0 bases and J dropped 4; count of bases not matched to a gene: 9. The length of the CDR3 is 18 residues. Germline values: CDR1 SGHRS, CDR2 YFSETQ. The CDR3 DNA is TGCGCCAGCAGCTTGGTGCTAGCGGGAGGGCCGTTTGCAGATACGCAGTATTTT. Residues: CASSLVLAGGPFADTQYF. Based on the CDR3 plus reference TRBV5-1 and TRBJ2-3, the full variable domain is KAGVTQTPRYLIKTRGQQVTLSCSPISGHRSVSWYQQTPGQGLQFLFEYFSETQRNKGNFPGRFSGRQFSNSRSEMNVSTLELGDSALYLCASSLVLAGGPFADTQYFGPGTRLTVL.

At least ten counts were recorded for this clonotype. The chain joins TRBV9 to TRBJ1-2; no reliable D call. From germline, CDR1 is SGDLS and CDR2 YYNGEE. The CDR3 is made up of 13 amino acids. Trimming stripped 1 base from V and 6 bases from J, with 10 bases between. CDR3 protein: CASSVHEDHGYTF. The CDR3 coding sequence is TGTGCCAGCAGCGTACACGAGGATCATGGCTACACCTTC.

Ten or more counts support this clonotype. V usage is TRBV29-1 and J usage is TRBJ2-1; the D is unclear. The CDR3 sequence is 12 residues long. V lost 3 bases and J lost 0, with 3 bases in between. Germline loops: CDR1 SQVTM, CDR2 ANQGSEA. CDR3 DNA sequence: TGCAGCGTTGAGAGCTCCTACAATGAGCAGTTCTTC. Its translation is CSVESSYNEQFF.

This clonotype was counted ten times or more. This chain joins TRBV18 and TRBJ1-1; 7 bases are shared with TRBD1. The V gene's germline CDR1 is KGHSH and CDR2 LQKENI. The V gene end was trimmed by 3 bases and the J gene end by 2 bases; junction bases not matched to a gene: 6. This CDR3 region has 15 residues. The CDR3 reads CASSPRQGINTEAFF. Written as DNA, the CDR3 is TGTGCCAGCTCACCGAGACAGGGAATCAACACTGAAGCTTTCTTT.

This clonotype was seen repeatedly, ten times or more. V is TRBV7-3 and J is TRBJ1-1; 8 nucleotides agree with TRBD1. J gave up 5 bases and V 3 bases, and 8 bases lay outside the gene matches. The germline V gene encodes CDR1 SGHTA and CDR2 FQGTGA. The CDR3 has 15 amino acids. The DNA for the CDR3 is TGTGCCAGCAGCTTGCAACCAGGGGGCGGAACTGAAGCTTTCTTT. It yields the protein CASSLQPGGGTEAFF.

This clonotype was seen at least ten times. This chain links TRBV11-2 with TRBJ1-5; D ambiguous. CDR1 and CDR2 from the germline V gene are SGHAT and FQNNGV. The CDR3 contains 14 residues. Trimming stripped 3 bases from V and 2 bases from J, with 8 bases between. The CDR3: CASSLGSGNQPQHF. In nucleotides, the CDR3 is TGTGCCAGCAGCTTGGGAAGTGGCAATCAGCCCCAGCATTTT.

This clonotype was recorded many times. V usage is TRBV7-9 and J usage is TRBJ2-7; D may correspond to TRBD1 or TRBD2 (5 bases each). The CDR3 is 17 amino acids. Germline CDR1 reads SEHNR; CDR2 reads FQNEAQ (reference sequence). V lost 0 bases and J lost 3, with 18 bases in between. This chain's CDR3 is CASSLAVIVGDSYEQYF. CDR3 sequence (DNA): TGTGCCAGCAGCTTAGCGGTGATCGTGGGAGACAGCTACGAGCAGTACTTC.

This clonotype was observed a few times. V usage is TRBV7-8 and J usage is TRBJ1-1, with a tentative D call TRBD1 (5 bases). Per the germline V gene, CDR1 is SGHVS and CDR2 is FQNEAQ. V lost 2 bases and J lost 1, with 11 bases in between. The CDR3 runs to 15 residues. The CDR3 loop reads CASSLRGRTNTEAFF. The CDR3 DNA reads as TGTGCCAGCAGCTTACGGGGCCGAACGAACACTGAAGCTTTCTTT.

This sequence joins TRBV4-1 and TRBJ1-1; 10 bases align to TRBD1. The CDR3 sequence is 16 residues long. Germline assignment: CDR1 MGHRA and CDR2 YSYEKL. Germline trimming cut 0 bases from V and 4 bases from J; bases unmatched to any gene: 5. The CDR3 DNA is TGCGCCAGCAGCCAAGACGTGTGGACAGGGGGCACTGAAGCTTTCTTT. It specifies CASSQDVWTGGTEAFF.

This clonotype was observed at least ten times. The chain is built from TRBV2 and TRBJ1-1; 7 bases map to TRBD1. The CDR3 runs to 13 residues. The junction had 2 bases not matched to a gene; V was cut back by 6 bases and J by 1 base. Per germline, CDR1 SNHLY and CDR2 FYNNEI. The CDR3 protein is CASRGDRNTEAFF. CDR3 nucleotide sequence: TGTGCCAGCAGGGGGGACAGGAACACTGAAGCTTTCTTT.

This clonotype was observed at least ten times. The rearrangement joins TRBV11-2 to TRBJ1-5, with 7 bases lining up with TRBD1. V shed 0 bases and J 4 bases; nucleotides not matched to a gene: 3. CDR1 and CDR2 (germline): SGHAT, FQNNGV. CDR3 size: 15 residues. In DNA, the CDR3 is TGTGCCAGCAGCTTAGAAGGACAGGCTAATCAGCCCCAGCATTTT. Its protein product is CASSLEGQANQPQHF.

This clonotype was seen many times. The rearrangement uses TRBV18 and TRBJ1-2; TRBD1 matches 8 bases. This CDR3 spans 14 amino acids. Germline assignment: CDR1 KGHSH and CDR2 LQKENI. Trimming at V came to 5 bases and at J to 8 bases, leaving 10 bases not matched to a gene. CDR3 bases: TGTGCCAGCTCAGAACCGGACAGGGTGGACGGCTACACCTTC. It translates to CASSEPDRVDGYTF. The variable domain in full, with the rest retrieved from reference TRBV18 and TRBJ1-2, is NAGVMQNPRHLVRRRGQEARLRCSPMKGHSHVYWYRQLPEEGLKFMVYLQKENIIDESGMPKERFSAEFPKEGPSILRIQQVVRGDSAAYFCASSEPDRVDGYTFGSGTRLTVV.

This clonotype has more than one count but fewer than ten. This chain joins TRBV9 and TRBJ2-7, with 10 bases aligning to TRBD2. The V and J ends lost 4 bases and 4 bases, in that order; junction bases with no gene match: 8. The CDR3 is 15 amino acids. Germline CDR1 reads SGDLS; CDR2 reads YYNGEE. The CDR3 loop reads CASSPSSGRAYEQYF. CDR3 in DNA: TGTGCCAGCAGCCCATCAAGCGGGAGGGCTTACGAGCAGTACTTC.

This clonotype was detected many times. This chain connects TRBV20-1 to TRBJ2-7; 10 bases agree with TRBD2. CDR3 length: 16 amino acids. V gave up 6 bases and J gave up 1 base; unmatched junction bases: 12. From germline, CDR1 is DFQATT and CDR2 SNEGSKA (reference sequence). CDR3 protein: CSAESSGLADSYEQYF. DNA for the CDR3: TGCAGTGCCGAATCATCTGGACTAGCGGATTCCTACGAGCAGTACTTC.

This clonotype was seen repeatedly, ten times or more. This chain joins TRBV11-1 and TRBJ1-3, with a possible D match to TRBD1 (6 bases). Germline V gene data show CDR1 as SGHAT and CDR2 as FQDESV (reference sequence). V shed 5 bases and J shed 0 bases, with 11 bases lying between them. The CDR3 is 15 amino acids. The CDR3 protein is CASSLGQSSGNTIYF. CDR3 coding DNA: TGTGCCAGCAGCCTCGGACAGAGCTCTGGAAACACCATATATTTT.

The chain uses TRBV19 and TRBJ2-5; 10 nucleotides align to TRBD1. The CDR3 extends over 16 amino acids. CDR1 is LNHDA and CDR2 is SQIVND in the germline V gene (reference sequence). Trimming at V came to 4 bases and at J to 2 bases, leaving 7 bases not matched to a gene. CDR3 loop: CASSRDRGHQQETQYF. The CDR3, as DNA: TGTGCCAGTAGTAGGGACAGGGGACATCAACAAGAGACCCAGTACTTC.

On this clonotype itself: A much larger clone differs from this one at a single base, so this may be a read error. The rearrangement joins TRBV12-3 or TRBV12-4 to TRBJ2-2; D ambiguous. Between the trimmed V and J ends, which lost 8 bases and 2 bases, there was a span of 15 bases. The CDR3 has 15 residues. The CDR3 coding sequence is TGTGCCAGCGTGTACAGTGCCCCTAACACCGGGGAGCTGTTTTTT. It yields the protein CASVYSAPNTGELFF.